Listed below are T cell receptor beta chains from one sample, sequenced in a study of T cells in Graves' hyperthyroidism and ophthalmopathy. One entry per CDR3 protein results from TCRdb running MiXCR on the multiplex PCR reads. This sample has fewer than 200,000 distinct CDR3 sequences, with just under 9.5% found just once. The specimen sequenced was blood. These receptor sequences come from a woman aged 18 to 35 with Graves' hyperthyroidism that later progressed to Graves' ophthalmopathy. The CDR3 runs from the conserved cysteine through the conserved F or W. Each record gives: D gene, V gene, J gene, clone size, CDR3 DNA, CDR3 protein. D genes are given only for firm matches. Clone size is stated in some rows and not others, as once, few, many or a class when expanded.

-	TRBV20-1	TRBJ2-7	few	TGCAGTGCTAGAGATGTGGCTTTGGAACTTTCCTCCTACGAGCAGTACTTC	CSARDVALELSSYEQYF
-	TRBV20-1	TRBJ1-1	medium-sized	TGCAGTGCTAGAGACGGTTTCAGGGTGAACACTGAAGCTTTCTTT	CSARDGFRVNTEAFF
TRBD1	TRBV6-1	TRBJ2-3	few	TGTGCCAGCAGCCCCGGGGACAGGGGGATGGATACGCAGTATTTT	CASSPGDRGMDTQYF
-	TRBV27	TRBJ2-2	-	TGTGCCAGCAGTTTTACGGCGGTGAACACCGGGGAGCTGTTTTTT	CASSFTAVNTGELFF
-	TRBV5-1	TRBJ2-1	few	TGCGCCAGCAGCAGGAGGGAAGGCAATGAGCAGTTCTTC	CASSRREGNEQFF
-	TRBV30	TRBJ2-3	many	TGTGCCTGGAGTGGCGGTGGGGGCACAGATACGCAGTATTTT	CAWSGGGGTDTQYF
-	TRBV12-3/TRBV12-4	TRBJ2-7	-	TGTGCCAGCAGTTTAATTGGTTTGGACGAGCAGTACTTC	CASSLIGLDEQYF
TRBD1	TRBV6-1	TRBJ2-1	-	TGTGCCAGCAGTCGGGACAGGGATAAAAATGAGCAGTTCTTC	CASSRDRDKNEQFF
-	TRBV19	TRBJ1-3	-	TGTGCCAGTAGTGCACAGGGTCCTGGAAACACCATATATTTT	CASSAQGPGNTIYF
TRBD1	TRBV4-1	TRBJ1-2	-	TGCGCCAGCAGCCGAGATCCCGACCTCGGACAGGGGAATGGCTACACCTTC	CASSRDPDLGQGNGYTF
TRBD1	TRBV12-3/TRBV12-4	TRBJ2-7	many	TGTGCCAGCAGTCTACCGGGACAGGGGTTTTATGAGCAGTACTTC	CASSLPGQGFYEQYF
TRBD1	TRBV12-3/TRBV12-4	TRBJ1-2	many	TGTGCCAGCAGACAGGGGCCCGCACAACCTAACTATGGCTACACCTTC	CASRQGPAQPNYGYTF
-	TRBV12-5	TRBJ1-5	many	TGTGCTAGTGGCCTGGGGGGGCGTAGGATTCTGGGTCAGCCCCAGCATTTT	CASGLGGRRILGQPQHF
-	TRBV3-1	TRBJ2-7	-	TGTGCCAGCAGCCAAGGCGGCGGCTCTGGACTTCAGGAGTGGGAGCAGTACTTC	CASSQGGGSGLQEWEQYF
TRBD2	TRBV5-4	TRBJ2-5	many	TGTGCCAGCAGCCGCGGGGGAGAGGGAGAGACCCAGTACTTC	CASSRGGEGETQYF
TRBD2	TRBV7-8	TRBJ2-4	few	TGTGCCAGCAGCTTAGGGCGGGGGGGCGAGGCCAAAAACATTCAGTACTTC	CASSLGRGGEAKNIQYF
TRBD2	TRBV20-1	TRBJ2-7	many	TGCAGTGCTCAGACTAGCGGGGATAACTCCTACGAGCAGTACTTC	CSAQTSGDNSYEQYF
-	TRBV5-1	TRBJ2-2	many	TGCGCCAGCAGCTTGGATCGTGGCGGGGAGCTGTTTTTT	CASSLDRGGELFF
-	TRBV27	TRBJ2-7	many	TGTGCCAGCAGTTTTTTGGGCGGGGTCCCCTACGAGCAGTACTTC	CASSFLGGVPYEQYF
-	TRBV28	TRBJ1-1	many	TGTGCCAGCAGTTTTTACTTGAACACTGAAGCTTTCTTT	CASSFYLNTEAFF
-	TRBV5-1	TRBJ2-6	many	TGCGCCAGCAGCAGTAGCTCTGGGGCCAACGTCCTGACTTTC	CASSSSSGANVLTF
TRBD1	TRBV5-1	TRBJ2-4	-	TGCGCCAGCAGGGGACAGTCCAAAAACATTCAGTACTTC	CASRGQSKNIQYF
-	TRBV18	TRBJ1-1	many	TGTGCCAGCTCATTTGGGCTTGGAACCACTGAAGCTTTCTTT	CASSFGLGTTEAFF
TRBD1	TRBV12-3/TRBV12-4	TRBJ1-6	many	TGTGCCAGCAGTCCCTCCGACAGGGAGAATTCACCCCTCCACTTT	CASSPSDRENSPLHF
-	TRBV6-5	TRBJ1-1	few	TGTGCCAGCAGTTACCGTGCGGGGACTGAAGCTTTCTTT	CASSYRAGTEAFF
-	TRBV20-1	TRBJ2-7	many	TGCAGTGCTAGCTCAGAGCCCGAGCAGTACTTC	CSASSEPEQYF